Presented here are 26 T cell receptor beta chains from one specimen sequenced in a study of PD-1 blockade in classical Hodgkin lymphoma. Method: immunoSEQ multiplex PCR; TCRdb's copy keeps in-frame clones and lacks some. The top ten hold 4% of the sample, which has about 9,700 clones, around two thirds seen once. Patients all relapsed after autologous stem cell transplantation, and there was variation in brentuximab vedotin exposure. By magnetic negative selection, CD4+ T cells were purified from thawed PBMCs. This specimen consisted of CD4+ T cells from blood, obtained at baseline. The receptors shown here come from a human donor with classical Hodgkin lymphoma.

A few counts support this clone. The chain combines TRBV7-2 with TRBJ1-4; the D gene is possibly TRBD1 (5 bases). CDR1 and CDR2 (germline): SGHTA, FQGNSA. This CDR3 has 15 residues. With 7 bases removed from V and 7 bases from J, the gap between germline ends came to 19 bases. The CDR3: CASTERAGLGEKLFF. CDR3 coding DNA: TGTGCCAGCACGGAAAGGGCGGGGCTAGGTGAAAAACTGTTTTTT.

The genes are TRBV28 and TRBJ2-7; D not certain. In germline, CDR1 is MDHEN, CDR2 SYDVKM. The V end was cut by 1 base, the J end by 7 bases, with 8 bases between. The length of the CDR3 is 12 residues. The CDR3 sequence is CASSLFTREQYF. The CDR3 region has the DNA TGTGCCAGCAGTTTATTTACCAGAGAGCAGTACTTC.

V usage is TRBV30 and J usage is TRBJ1-5; D possibly corresponds to TRBD1 (6 bases). CDR3 length: 14 residues. Germline CDR1 GTSNPN, CDR2 SVGIG (reference sequence). The ends were cut back, 3 bases at V and 6 bases at J, with 15 bases in the middle. CDR3 residues: CAWRTQGVRQPQHF. CDR3 nucleotides: TGTGCCTGGAGGACACAGGGTGTACGTCAGCCCCAGCATTTT.

As DNA, the CDR3 is TGTGCCAGCAGCCCCGCAACTAATGAAAAACTGTTTTTT. Its translation: CASSPATNEKLFF. This chain uses TRBV7-9 with TRBJ1-4; D call uncertain. From germline, CDR1 is SEHNR and CDR2 FQNEAQ (reference sequence). CDR3 length: 13 amino acids. V lost 5 bases and J 0 bases, leaving 4 bases between the germline ends.

The rearrangement uses TRBV5-1 and TRBJ2-1; unclear D gene. This CDR3 contains 13 residues. Germline CDR1 is SGHRS and CDR2 is YFSETQ. The V gene lost 6 bases and the J gene lost 8 bases, with 15 bases spanning the gap. The CDR3 DNA sequence: TGCGCCAGCACCCCGTCACCAATGGATGAGCAGTTCTTC. Residues: CASTPSPMDEQFF.

The chain uses TRBV5-1 and TRBJ2-3, with 7 bases lining up with TRBD2. V trimming: 2 bases; J trimming: 0 bases; junction bases outside the gene matches: 9. This CDR3 has 17 residues. The germline V gene has CDR1 SGHRS and CDR2 YFSETQ. The CDR3 here is CASSLYASGSSTDTQYF. The DNA of the CDR3 is TGCGCCAGCAGCTTATATGCTAGCGGATCTAGCACAGATACGCAGTATTTT.

The chain couples TRBV10-3 to TRBJ2-5, with 11 positions matching TRBD2. Germline V CDR1 and CDR2: ENHRY, SYGVKD. This CDR3 spans 14 amino acids. Losses at the gene ends were 6 bases for V and 2 bases for J; bases not matched to a gene: 2. CDR3 coding DNA: TGTGCCATCAGGGGACTAGCGGCACAAGAGACCCAGTACTTC. It codes for CAIRGLAAQETQYF.

The chain combines TRBV11-2 with TRBJ1-6; D perhaps matches TRBD1 (5 bases). This CDR3 has 13 residues. Trimming took off 5 bases at V and 14 bases at J, with 16 bases between the two ends. Per germline, CDR1 SGHAT and CDR2 FQNNGV. CDR3 in amino acids: CASSPGHPPTLHF. The CDR3 region has the DNA TGTGCCAGCAGCCCGGGGCACCCTCCGACCCTCCACTTT.

The V and J genes are TRBV14 and TRBJ1-2, with a weak D call TRBD1 (6 bases). The CDR3 totals 18 residues. V lost 0 bases and J 4 bases, leaving 21 bases between the germline ends. From germline, CDR1 is SGHDN and CDR2 FVKESK. The CDR3 reads CASSQEGPWGAHSYGYTF. The CDR3 coding sequence is TGTGCCAGCAGCCAAGAGGGGCCTTGGGGGGCGCATAGCTATGGCTACACCTTC.

This chain connects TRBV2 to TRBJ1-2; TRBD1 might be the D (5 bases). In germline, CDR1 is SNHLY, CDR2 FYNNEI. The V end lost 2 bases, the J end lost 2 bases, and 12 bases lay between the germline ends. There are 15 residues in the CDR3. The CDR3 protein is CASSEYSNRNYGYTF. Written as DNA, the CDR3 is TGTGCCAGCAGTGAATATTCGAACAGGAACTATGGCTACACCTTC.

CDR3 nucleotide sequence: TGCGCCAGCAGCTCGGGACAGGGGAGTTGGGGTACGCAGTATTTT. Translating gives CASSSGQGSWGTQYF. The rearrangement uses TRBV5-1 and TRBJ2-3; TRBD1 matches at 10 bases. V was clipped by 3 bases and J by 8 bases; unmatched bases: 9. The CDR3 spans 15 residues. Looked up from germline, CDR1 is SGHRS and CDR2 is YFSETQ.

CDR3: CASSKGLANYGYTF. The CDR3 nucleotides are TGCGCCAGCAGCAAGGGCTTGGCGAACTATGGCTACACCTTC. The gene calls are TRBV5-1 and TRBJ1-2; D unresolved. CDR1 and CDR2 (germline): SGHRS, YFSETQ. The CDR3 length is 14 residues. The V end lost 4 bases, the J end lost 2 bases, and 12 bases lay between the germline ends.

V and J are TRBV16 and TRBJ2-7; TRBD1 agrees at 8 bases. The CDR3 extends over 13 amino acids. V gave up 2 bases and J gave up 5 bases; unmatched junction bases: 2. CDR1 and CDR2 (germline): KGHSY, FQNENV. For the CDR3, the DNA is TGTGCCAGCAGCCAAGACAGGGGTCACGAGCAGTACTTC. It encodes CASSQDRGHEQYF.

The chain recombines TRBV6-6 with TRBJ1-3; the D is unclear. The V gene lost 5 bases and the J gene lost 4 bases, with 15 bases spanning the gap. The germline CDR1 and CDR2 sequences are MNHNY and SVGAGI (reference sequence). This CDR3 contains 15 residues. The CDR3 coding sequence is TGTGCCAGCAGTCGAGATCTAAGACTCGGAAACACCATATATTTT. Its translation is CASSRDLRLGNTIYF.

The chain joins TRBV6-6 to TRBJ2-2; D is unresolved. The germline V gene has CDR1 MNHNY and CDR2 SVGAGI (reference sequence). The CDR3 is 16 residues long. V dropped 0 bases and J dropped 6 bases, with 14 bases sitting between them. The CDR3 loop reads CASSYSGDINSGELFF. The CDR3 DNA sequence: TGTGCCAGCAGTTACTCTGGAGACATTAATTCCGGGGAGCTGTTTTTT.

The chain is built from TRBV6-4 and TRBJ2-6, with D uncertain. V lost 3 bases to trimming and J lost 4 bases, with 7 bases between them. In germline, CDR1 is MRHNA, CDR2 SNTAGT. The CDR3 runs to 14 residues. The CDR3 reads CASSESAGANVLTF. CDR3 nucleotide sequence: TGTGCCAGCAGTGAGTCAGCCGGGGCCAACGTCCTGACTTTC.

The chain employs TRBV7-2 and TRBJ1-1; no definite D call. The CDR3 loop spans 13 amino acids. In germline, CDR1 is SGHTA, CDR2 FQGNSA. Between the trimmed V and J ends, which lost 5 bases and 4 bases, there was a span of 11 bases. The CDR3 coding sequence is TGTGCCAGCAGCGTCTCCCCGCCCACTGAAGCTTTCTTT. Its translation: CASSVSPPTEAFF.

The genes are TRBV18 and TRBJ1-1, with D perhaps matching TRBD1 (6 bases). The CDR3 length is 16 residues. V lost 2 bases and J lost 8, with 21 bases in between. The germline V gene encodes CDR1 KGHSH and CDR2 LQKENI. CDR3 protein: CASSPGAGLQGKEAFF. The CDR3 DNA follows: TGTGCCAGCTCACCAGGAGCGGGATTACAGGGTAAAGAAGCTTTCTTT. Filled out from reference TRBV18 and TRBJ1-1, the complete variable domain reads NAGVMQNPRHLVRRRGQEARLRCSPMKGHSHVYWYRQLPEEGLKFMVYLQKENIIDESGMPKERFSAEFPKEGPSILRIQQVVRGDSAAYFCASSPGAGLQGKEAFFGQGTRLTVV.

This clone was seen a handful of times. The rearrangement links TRBV5-5 to TRBJ2-3; 7 bases line up with TRBD2. This CDR3 is 14 amino acids long. Germline loops: CDR1 SGHKS, CDR2 YYEKEE (reference sequence). After removal of 0 bases from V and 3 bases from J, the junction contained 1 base not matched to a gene. CDR3 in amino acids: CASSLEGGTDTQYF. CDR3 in DNA: TGTGCCAGCAGCTTGGAGGGAGGGACAGATACGCAGTATTTT.

This chain links TRBV18 with TRBJ2-3; 7 positions match TRBD2. The CDR3 is 15 amino acids. Germline CDR1 KGHSH, CDR2 LQKENI. V shed 4 bases, J shed 5 bases, and the junction held 9 bases outside the gene matches. The CDR3 DNA reads TGTGCCAGCTCACTGAGCGGGACCTCAGAAGATACGCAGTATTTT. Encoded protein: CASSLSGTSEDTQYF.

The rearrangement links TRBV9 to TRBJ1-1, with TRBD1 identical over 11 bases. V gave up 0 bases and J gave up 4 bases; unmatched junction bases: 5. CDR1 is SGDLS and CDR2 is YYNGEE in the germline V gene. This CDR3 region has 16 residues. The CDR3 DNA reads as TGTGCCAGCAGCGTAGGGGACAGGGGGGGTGGCACTGAAGCTTTCTTT. Translating gives CASSVGDRGGGTEAFF.

The gene calls are TRBV7-2 and TRBJ1-5, with D perhaps TRBD1 (5 bases). The V end was cut by 3 bases, the J end by 6 bases, with 15 bases between. The CDR3 is 15 amino acids. Per germline, CDR1 SGHTA and CDR2 FQGNSA. DNA for the CDR3: TGTGCCAGCAGCTTCAACGGGGCGCGGGGTCAGCCCCAGCATTTT. Encoded protein: CASSFNGARGQPQHF.

This clone has more than one count but fewer than ten. The chain recombines TRBV7-2 with TRBJ2-2, with D maybe TRBD2 (5 bases). Germline V gene lookup returns CDR1 SGHTA and CDR2 FQGNSA. The CDR3 is 14 residues long. The V gene lost 1 base and the J gene lost 7 bases, with 10 bases spanning the gap. CDR3 sequence reads: CASSLGFEGGELFF. Written as DNA, the CDR3 is TGTGCCAGCAGCTTAGGGTTCGAGGGCGGGGAGCTGTTTTTT.

This chain uses TRBV18 with TRBJ2-3; D is ambiguous. The V end was cut by 3 bases, the J end by 2 bases, with 15 bases between. The germline CDR1 and CDR2 sequences are KGHSH and LQKENI. The CDR3 covers 16 residues. Here the CDR3 reads CASSPTLVKFTDTQYF. CDR3 sequence (DNA): TGTGCCAGCTCACCCACCCTCGTGAAGTTCACAGATACGCAGTATTTT.

The table lists this clone with a few counts. V and J are TRBV7-2 and TRBJ1-5, with D uncertain. The CDR3 runs to 14 residues. V shed 5 bases and J shed 7 bases, with 15 bases lying between them. CDR1 and CDR2 (germline): SGHTA, FQGNSA. The CDR3 bases are TGTGCCAGCAGCCCGTCGTCGGGTGCCCAGCCCCAGCATTTT. Its protein product is CASSPSSGAQPQHF.

This clone has only a few counts. This sequence joins TRBV2 and TRBJ2-3; D not certain. This CDR3 comprises 14 residues. V lost 4 bases and J 2 bases, leaving 10 bases between the germline ends. CDR1 is SNHLY and CDR2 is FYNNEI in the germline V gene. In DNA, the CDR3 is TGTGCCAGCAGTGTCGGGCATTACACAGATACGCAGTATTTT. Translation gives CASSVGHYTDTQYF. The variable domain in full, with the rest retrieved from reference TRBV2 and TRBJ2-3, is EPEVTQTPSHQVTQMGQEVILRCVPISNHLYFYWYRQILGQKVEFLVSFYNNEISEKSEIFDDQFSVERPDGSNFTLKIRSTKLEDSAMYFCASSVGHYTDTQYFGPGTRLTVL.